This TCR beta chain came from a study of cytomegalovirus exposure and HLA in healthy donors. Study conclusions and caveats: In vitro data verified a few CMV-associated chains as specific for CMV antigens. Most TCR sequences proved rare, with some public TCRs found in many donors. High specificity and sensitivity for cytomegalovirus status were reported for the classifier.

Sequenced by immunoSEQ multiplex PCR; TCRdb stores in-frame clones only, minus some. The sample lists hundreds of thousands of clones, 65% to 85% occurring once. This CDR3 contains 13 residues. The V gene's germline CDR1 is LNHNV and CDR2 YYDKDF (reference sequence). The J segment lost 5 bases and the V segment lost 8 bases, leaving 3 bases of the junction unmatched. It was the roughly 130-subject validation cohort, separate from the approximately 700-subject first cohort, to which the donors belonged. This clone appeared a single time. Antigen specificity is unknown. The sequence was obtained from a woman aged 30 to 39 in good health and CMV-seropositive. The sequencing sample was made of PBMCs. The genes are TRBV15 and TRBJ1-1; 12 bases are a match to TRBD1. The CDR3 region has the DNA TGTGCCACCGCGGGACAGGGGGCGACTGAAGCTTTCTTT. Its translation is CATAGQGATEAFF.